Below, 32 T cell receptor beta chains from the same sample are listed, as sequenced in a study of T cells in Graves' hyperthyroidism and ophthalmopathy. RNA transcripts served as the template for amplifying TCR beta CDR3 regions. Carried out on the TCR CDR3, a first-round RT-PCR used the HTBI primer set. Each CDR3 protein is one row after TCRdb ran MiXCR on the multiplex PCR reads. The top ten hold around 30% of the sample, which has around 700,000 distinct CDR3 sequences, roughly a third seen once. Sequenced: blood. The receptors originated from a woman in her thirties or forties with Graves' hyperthyroidism.

This chain links TRBV19 with TRBJ2-5, with D maybe TRBD2 (6 bases). CDR1 and CDR2 from the germline V gene are LNHDA and SQIVND (reference sequence). Deletions cut 8 bases from V and 1 base from J, with 17 bases between. The CDR3 consists of 15 residues. The CDR3 bases are TGTGCCAGTGGCCCACCCCCGGGACTCCAAGAGACCCAGTACTTC. Translating gives CASGPPPGLQETQYF.

J is TRBJ1-2 and V is TRBV9; the D is unclear. Germline values: CDR1 SGDLS, CDR2 YYNGEE. The CDR3 loop spans 17 amino acids. V was shortened by 0 bases and J by 8 bases, with 23 bases between the two germline ends. Here the CDR3 reads CASSVEPSAVVNGGYTF. The DNA of the CDR3 is TGTGCCAGCAGCGTAGAACCTTCTGCCGTGGTAAATGGGGGCTACACCTTC.

The rearrangement joins TRBV29-1 to TRBJ1-2, with D tentatively TRBD1 (6 bases). This CDR3 region has 12 residues. Trimming cost V 8 bases and J 4 bases, with 14 bases left between them. Per the germline V gene, CDR1 is SQVTM and CDR2 is ANQGSEA. CDR3 coding DNA: TGCAGCTACCAGGGGCAAGCCTATGGCTACACCTTC. Translating gives CSYQGQAYGYTF.

This clonotype was seen a single time. The CDR3 does not end in the conserved phenylalanine or tryptophan, so this is likely a read error. The gene calls are TRBV5-1 and TRBJ1-1; D not certain. This CDR3 contains 15 residues. Germline lookup yields CDR1 SGHRS and CDR2 YFSETQ. CDR3 sequence: CASSSKKGSWTEAFL. CDR3 DNA: TGTGCCAGCAGCTCCAAGAAAGGGTCATGGACTGAAGCTTTCCTT.

This clonotype has a count of ten or more. This rearrangement joins TRBV12-3 or TRBV12-4 to TRBJ1-6; the match to TRBD1 covers 7 bases. The CDR3 is 14 amino acids. V lost 3 bases and J lost 7; bases outside the gene matches: 3. The CDR3 nucleotides read TGTGCCAGCAGTTTCCCAGGGGGGAATTCACCCCTCCACTTT. Its protein is CASSFPGGNSPLHF.

With regard to this clonotype: With a much larger clone just one base away, this may be a read error. CDR3 amino acids: CAGRPSEGAGETQYF. Written as DNA, the CDR3 is TGTGCCGGCAGACCCTCCGAGGGGGCCGGAGAGACCCAGTACTTC. The chain combines TRBV7-9 with TRBJ2-5; 7 bases match TRBD1. The germline V gene encodes CDR1 SEHNR and CDR2 FQNEAQ (reference sequence). The CDR3 is made up of 15 amino acids. Filled out from reference TRBV7-9 and TRBJ2-5, the complete variable domain reads DTGVSQNPRHKITKRGQNVTFRCDPISEHNRLYWYRQTLGQGPEFLTYFQNEAQLEKSRLLSDRFSAERPKGSFSTLEIQRTEQGDSAMYLCAGRPSEGAGETQYFGPGTRLLVL.

With regard to this clonotype: This CDR3 fails to terminate in the conserved phenylalanine or tryptophan, so it likely reflects a read error. The chain uses TRBV19 and TRBJ1-5; tentative D call: TRBD1 (5 bases). CDR3 length: 14 residues. CDR1 and CDR2 (germline): LNHDA, SQIVND (reference sequence). Trimming took off 3 bases at V and 5 bases at J, with 11 bases between the two ends. The CDR3 DNA follows: TGTGCCAGTAGTATTTCAGGGCTCGATCAGCCCCAGCATCTT. Residues: CASSISGLDQPQHL.

Ten or more counts support this clonotype. The gene calls are TRBV20-1 and TRBJ2-5; D is possibly TRBD1 (6 bases). This CDR3 is built from 14 residues. The germline V gene encodes CDR1 DFQATT and CDR2 SNEGSKA (reference sequence). The V and J ends lost 0 bases and 2 bases respectively, with 10 bases between them. The CDR3: CSAREGAWQETQYF. The CDR3 DNA reads as TGCAGTGCTAGAGAGGGGGCTTGGCAAGAGACCCAGTACTTC.

The chain employs TRBV7-9 and TRBJ2-3, with 8 bases identical to TRBD1. The CDR3 spans 16 residues. The germline V gene encodes CDR1 SEHNR and CDR2 FQNEAQ (reference sequence). Trimming cost V 1 base and J 5 bases; bases outside gene matches: 8. The DNA of the CDR3 is TGTGCCAGCAGCTTAGTATTGCAGGGGGCTAAAGATACGCAGTATTTT. Translated: CASSLVLQGAKDTQYF.

This clonotype was picked up many times. The J gene is TRBJ1-3, the V gene TRBV7-6, with unresolved D. Germline V gene sequence: CDR1 SGHVS, CDR2 FNYEAQ. This CDR3 has 15 amino acids. Trimming left V 0 bases short and J 2 bases short, with 8 bases between. The CDR3 DNA sequence: TGTGCCAGCAGCTTAGCGAGGGCCCCTGGAAACACCATATATTTT. It codes for CASSLARAPGNTIYF. The full variable domain, rest sourced from reference TRBV7-6 and TRBJ1-3, is GAGVSQSPRYKVTKRGQDVALRCDPISGHVSLYWYRQALGQGPEFLTYFNYEAQQDKSGLPNDRFSAERPEGSISTLTIQRTEQRDSAMYRCASSLARAPGNTIYFGEGSWLTVV.

The table lists this clonotype with many counts. V and J are TRBV7-2 and TRBJ1-4, with a weak D call TRBD1 (5 bases). The CDR3 has 14 residues. V lost 4 bases, J lost 4 bases, and 10 bases lay in between. Germline assignment: CDR1 SGHTA and CDR2 FQGNSA. The CDR3, as DNA: TGTGCCAGCAGCTCGACAGTCCTTAATGAAAAACTGTTTTTT. Translating it yields CASSSTVLNEKLFF.

In this sample, this clonotype turned up many times. This CDR3 is CASSGSGEQYF. CDR3 coding DNA: TGTGCCAGCAGTGGGAGTGGGGAGCAGTACTTC. The chain recombines TRBV6-5 with TRBJ2-7, with D possibly TRBD2 on 5 matching bases. Trimming took 5 bases from V and 7 from J, leaving 9 bases between them. Germline V gene data show CDR1 as MNHEY and CDR2 as SVGAGI. The CDR3 is 11 residues long.

This clonotype was observed at least ten times. The chain has TRBV7-2 and TRBJ2-7; 7 positions agree with TRBD1. With V trimmed by 7 bases and J by 0 bases, 9 bases remained unmatched. Germline V gives CDR1 SGHTA, CDR2 FQGNSA. There are 15 residues in the CDR3. The CDR3 sequence: CASTRTGGDSYEQYF. DNA for the CDR3: TGTGCCAGCACCCGGACAGGAGGAGACTCCTACGAGCAGTACTTC.

V usage is TRBV7-2 and J usage is TRBJ2-2; TRBD2 is a possible D gene (6 bases). V lost 4 bases, J lost 6 bases, and 15 bases lay in between. This CDR3 comprises 15 residues. CDR1 SGHTA and CDR2 FQGNSA come from the germline V gene. CDR3 region: CASSWGTRLAGELFF. CDR3 in DNA: TGTGCCAGCAGCTGGGGGACTCGACTTGCCGGGGAGCTGTTTTTT.

This clonotype was seen a few times. The chain carries TRBV11-2 and TRBJ1-1, with 8 positions matching TRBD1. The trim removed 3 bases at V and 5 bases at J, leaving 8 bases unmatched. Germline CDR1 is SGHAT and CDR2 is FQNNGV. The CDR3 runs to 15 residues. CDR3: CASSFRPGGRTEAFF. The CDR3, as DNA: TGTGCCAGCAGCTTCCGGCCAGGGGGCCGGACTGAAGCTTTCTTT. Supplemented by reference TRBV11-2 and TRBJ1-1, the full variable domain reads EAGVAQSPRYKIIEKRQSVAFWCNPISGHATLYWYQQILGQGPKLLIQFQNNGVVDDSQLPKDRFSAERLKGVDSTLKIQPAKLEDSAVYLCASSFRPGGRTEAFFGQGTRLTVV.

This clonotype came up a few times. The genes are TRBV19 and TRBJ1-2; unclear D gene. From germline, CDR1 is LNHDA and CDR2 SQIVND (reference sequence). This CDR3 spans 14 amino acids. V lost 5 bases and J 5 bases, leaving 15 bases between the germline ends. The CDR3 spells CASSPEGAFYGYTF. The CDR3 DNA follows: TGTGCCAGTAGTCCTGAGGGCGCTTTTTATGGCTACACCTTC.

This clonotype was seen more than once but under ten times. The rearrangement joins TRBV6-2 or TRBV6-3 to TRBJ2-5; 7 bases are shared with TRBD1. The germline V gene encodes CDR1 MNHEY and CDR2 SVGEGT. V lost 5 bases, J lost 6 bases, and 9 bases stayed unmatched. The CDR3 length is 14 residues. The CDR3: CASSQNRDSKTQYF. The CDR3 bases are TGTGCCAGCAGTCAAAACCGGGACAGCAAGACCCAGTACTTC.

This clonotype was detected a few times. The chain combines TRBV12-3 or TRBV12-4 with TRBJ1-2; the match to TRBD1 covers 8 bases. The CDR3 is made up of 14 amino acids. The trim removed 7 bases at V and 2 bases at J, leaving 6 bases unmatched. The chain's CDR3 is CASTQGGPNYGYTF. CDR3 in DNA: TGTGCCAGCACACAGGGGGGGCCGAACTATGGCTACACCTTC.

This clonotype showed up just a few times. The chain carries TRBV4-3 and TRBJ2-6, with unresolved D. CDR1 is LGHNA and CDR2 is YSLEER in the germline V gene. This CDR3 comprises 16 residues. V lost 7 bases and J 0 bases, leaving 13 bases between the germline ends. CDR3 DNA sequence: TGCGCCAGCACCCTGGTAATGAGCTCTGGGGCCAACGTCCTGACTTTC. Protein sequence: CASTLVMSSGANVLTF.

This clonotype was detected many times. This chain links TRBV20-1 with TRBJ2-5; no reliable D call. CDR3 length equals 13 residues. CDR1 is DFQATT and CDR2 is SNEGSKA in the germline V gene (reference sequence). V was trimmed by 2 bases and J by 0 bases, leaving 7 bases between them. CDR3 DNA: TGCAGTGCTAGAAACAGAAACCAAGAGACCCAGTACTTC. The encoded protein is CSARNRNQETQYF.

The chain employs TRBV29-1 and TRBJ1-5; D perhaps matches TRBD1 (5 bases). The V gene's germline CDR1 is SQVTM and CDR2 ANQGSEA. Trimming took off 4 bases at V and 7 bases at J, with 17 bases between the two ends. The CDR3 runs 14 residues. This CDR3 is CSVVAGRPQQPQHF. CDR3 in DNA: TGCAGCGTTGTGGCAGGGCGACCCCAGCAGCCCCAGCATTTT.

There are many counts of this clonotype. The gene calls are TRBV9 and TRBJ2-7; the D is unclear. The V and J ends lost 0 bases and 4 bases respectively, with 8 bases between them. Germline V gene data show CDR1 as SGDLS and CDR2 as YYNGEE. The CDR3 runs 13 residues. CDR3 coding DNA: TGTGCCAGCAGCGTAGGGACGAGTTACGAGCAGTACTTC. This encodes CASSVGTSYEQYF.

This clonotype was detected only once. The chain couples TRBV20-1 to TRBJ2-5; maybe TRBD1 (5 bases). The CDR3 is made up of 14 amino acids. Per germline, CDR1 DFQATT and CDR2 SNEGSKA (reference sequence). V was clipped by 6 bases and J by 2 bases, with 16 bases between them. CDR3 nucleotide sequence: TGCAGTGCGATTCAGTGGGGCAGACAAGAGACCCAGTACTTC. Translating it yields CSAIQWGRQETQYF.

This chain joins TRBV19 and TRBJ2-7; 11 bases map to TRBD2. The germline CDR1 and CDR2 sequences are LNHDA and SQIVND (reference sequence). Trimming cost V 0 bases and J 2 bases; bases outside gene matches: 0. The CDR3 extends over 15 amino acids. CDR3 residues: CASSIDSGGAYEQYF. CDR3 nucleotides: TGTGCCAGTAGTATAGATAGCGGGGGGGCCTACGAGCAGTACTTC.

This clonotype was recorded a few times. The rearrangement links TRBV4-3 to TRBJ1-1; TRBD1 aligns across 7 bases. This CDR3 comprises 12 residues. Germline CDR1 is LGHNA and CDR2 is YSLEER. V was pared by 6 bases and J by 7 bases, with 5 bases of the junction left unmatched. Here the CDR3 reads CASRPRTGEAFF. For the CDR3, the DNA is TGCGCCAGCAGACCCAGGACAGGTGAAGCTTTCTTT.

This clonotype was counted a few times. The chain uses TRBV5-1 and TRBJ1-2; TRBD1 agrees at 9 bases. After removal of 0 bases from V and 4 bases from J, the junction contained 7 bases not matched to a gene. The germline gives CDR1 SGHRS, CDR2 YFSETQ. This CDR3 has 16 amino acids. The CDR3 region has the DNA TGCGCCAGCAGCTTGGAATCGGGACAGGGATCCTATGGCTACACCTTC. The encoded protein is CASSLESGQGSYGYTF.

The sample holds many counts of this clonotype. The V gene is TRBV6-5, the J gene TRBJ1-2, with D hard to call. CDR1 and CDR2 (germline): MNHEY, SVGAGI. The CDR3 totals 12 residues. V was cut by 6 bases and J by 5 bases, with 10 bases left in between. In nucleotides, the CDR3 is TGTGCCAGCAGGCCCGAGGTATATGGCTACACCTTC. Its protein is CASRPEVYGYTF.

This clonotype showed up many times. Mismatch with germline at one junction end may stem from a read error. The chain joins TRBV14 to TRBJ2-5; D is ambiguous. Per germline, CDR1 SGHDN and CDR2 FVKESK. This CDR3 contains 15 residues. CDR3 sequence (DNA): TGTGCCAGCAGCCAACAGGCGGTCGGGCAAGGGACCCAGTACTTC. Amino acid sequence: CASSQQAVGQGTQYF.

This clonotype was seen a few times. Germline and junction disagree at one end, which may indicate a read error. This chain uses TRBV10-3 with TRBJ1-2; no reliable D call. The CDR3 contains 14 residues. Germline values: CDR1 ENHRY, CDR2 SYGVKD. CDR3 DNA: TGTGCCAGCAGTGAAACCCTCGTTGCCTATGGCTACACCTTC. It yields the protein CASSETLVAYGYTF.

The chain joins TRBV5-5 to TRBJ1-3, with D unclear. CDR3 size: 10 residues. The germline V gene encodes CDR1 SGHKS and CDR2 YYEKEE (reference sequence). The ends were cut back, 6 bases at V and 7 bases at J, with 5 bases in the middle. The CDR3: CASTMNTIYF. The CDR3, as DNA: TGTGCCAGCACCATGAACACCATATATTTT.

The chain has TRBV10-3 and TRBJ1-2; 9 nucleotides match TRBD1. CDR3 size: 13 residues. V trimming: 6 bases; J trimming: 6 bases; junction bases outside the gene matches: 5. Germline assignment: CDR1 ENHRY and CDR2 SYGVKD. The CDR3 loop is CAIRRDRDHGYTF. DNA for the CDR3: TGTGCCATCAGGCGGGACAGGGACCATGGCTACACCTTC.

This clonotype was counted many times. V gene TRBV6-5 combines with J gene TRBJ1-5, with a possible D match to TRBD1 (5 bases). The germline CDR1 and CDR2 sequences are MNHEY and SVGAGI. CDR3 size: 15 residues. Trimming pared 4 bases from V and 1 base from J, leaving 11 bases between. CDR3 in amino acids: CASSSVGVSNQPQHF. CDR3 bases: TGTGCCAGCAGTTCCGTAGGGGTGAGCAATCAGCCCCAGCATTTT.